The rows below give T cell receptor beta chains drawn from one sample of a study of human T cells and chemical hapten exposure. TCRdb used MiXCR to reprocess the RACE reads, holding one entry per CDR3 protein. Found here are some 39,000 distinct CDR3 sequences, less than 9% of them singletons; the top ten hold around 1.2%. The sequencing used whole blood, collected in connection with sensitization to the hapten diphenylcyclopropenone (DPC). These receptors were taken from a woman aged 45-59 years with alopecia areata. Some clones in this sample may be carry-over from other donors' samples. CDR3s include the opening cysteine and the closing phenylalanine or tryptophan. A D gene is named only where the DNA matches it firmly. Not all rows give a size; the values are once, few, many and, for expanded clones, a class.

>NA|TRBJ1-1|many|TRBV29-1
CSVWRSNTEAFF
TGCAGCGTTTGGCGGAGTAACACTGAAGCTTTCTTT
>TRBD1|TRBJ1-6|NA|TRBV19
CASRRQGNSPLHF
TGTGCCAGTAGACGACAGGGGAATTCACCCCTCCACTTT
>NA|TRBJ1-1|many|TRBV6-6
CASSYQGVNTEAFF
TGTGCCAGCAGTTATCAGGGAGTGAACACTGAAGCTTTCTTT
>NA|TRBJ1-2|many|TRBV18
CASSPGTPAERGYTF
TGTGCCAGCTCACCAGGAACGCCTGCTGAGAGGGGCTACACCTTC
>NA|TRBJ1-5|many|TRBV6-2/TRBV6-3
CASRPRGRVNQPQHF
TGTGCCAGCAGACCCCGGGGCAGGGTTAATCAGCCCCAGCATTTT
>TRBD1|TRBJ1-5|many|TRBV19
CASRGQGEQPQHF
TGTGCCAGTAGGGGACAGGGGGAGCAGCCCCAGCATTTT
>TRBD2|TRBJ2-5|many|TRBV11-2
CASSLVEWEGKETQYF
TGTGCCAGCAGCTTAGTTGAGTGGGAGGGAAAAGAGACCCAGTACTTC
>NA|TRBJ2-3|NA|TRBV20-1
CSAPKAGYGDTQYF
TGCAGTGCCCCCAAGGCAGGGTACGGGGATACGCAGTATTTT
>NA|TRBJ2-5|many|TRBV29-1
CSVVSRERAQETQYF
TGCAGCGTTGTTAGTAGGGAGCGGGCCCAAGAGACCCAGTACTTC
>TRBD2|TRBJ2-3|many|TRBV9
CASSSTSGRADTQYF
TGTGCCAGCAGCTCTACTAGCGGGAGGGCCGATACGCAGTATTTT
>NA|TRBJ2-7|many|TRBV29-1
CSSQRSLGDEQYF
TGCAGTTCTCAGAGGTCCCTTGGCGACGAGCAGTACTTC
>TRBD2|TRBJ2-1|many|TRBV28
CASSFLTSGYNEQFF
TGTGCCAGCAGTTTCCTTACTAGCGGTTACAATGAGCAGTTCTTC
>NA|TRBJ1-5|many|TRBV15
CATSRDPRKGYQPQHF
TGTGCCACCAGCAGAGATCCACGGAAGGGATATCAGCCCCAGCATTTT
>NA|TRBJ1-1|many|TRBV29-1
CSALRGEGNTEAFF
TGCAGCGCTCTAAGGGGCGAGGGGAACACTGAAGCTTTCTTT
>TRBD2|TRBJ2-3|many|TRBV7-3
CASSSGTSGSTDTQYF
TGTGCCAGCAGCTCAGGGACTAGCGGGAGCACAGATACGCAGTATTTT
>NA|TRBJ2-3|few|TRBV27
CASSLNMGTDTQYF
TGTGCCAGCAGTCTTAATATGGGGACAGATACGCAGTATTTT